What follows is one T cell receptor (beta chain) and its context. The sample comes from a study of blood T cell repertoires in COVID-19. Whole-study context: Samples taken during acute and convalescent COVID-19 were collected in the United States, Italy and Spain. T cells, B-cell-depleted T cells, or PBMCs provided the cDNA or gDNA that served as material.

The CDR3 extends over 16 amino acids. The germline CDR1 and CDR2 sequences are LNHDA and SQIVND (reference sequence). Trimming removed 5 bases at V and 7 bases at J, with 21 bases between. Original handling: Amplifying reference gene primers gave estimates of nucleated cell counts. Clones were sequenced by immunoSEQ multiplex PCR, and TCRdb holds only the in-frame ones, with some missing. The V and J calls and clone size come from that table; D and trimming were worked out from the DNA. The data show 250,000 to 300,000 clones, with approximately 91% seen just once and 2% to 2.5% held by the top ten. Sequencing was carried out using peripheral blood. The rearrangement links TRBV19 to TRBJ1-5, with D tentatively TRBD1 (5 bases). The origin of this receptor is a man aged 45 to 65 with acute or convalescent COVID-19. CDR3 loop: CASSPDVGGMGQPQHF. CDR3 DNA: TGTGCCAGTAGTCCCGACGTGGGGGGTATGGGGCAGCCCCAGCATTTT.